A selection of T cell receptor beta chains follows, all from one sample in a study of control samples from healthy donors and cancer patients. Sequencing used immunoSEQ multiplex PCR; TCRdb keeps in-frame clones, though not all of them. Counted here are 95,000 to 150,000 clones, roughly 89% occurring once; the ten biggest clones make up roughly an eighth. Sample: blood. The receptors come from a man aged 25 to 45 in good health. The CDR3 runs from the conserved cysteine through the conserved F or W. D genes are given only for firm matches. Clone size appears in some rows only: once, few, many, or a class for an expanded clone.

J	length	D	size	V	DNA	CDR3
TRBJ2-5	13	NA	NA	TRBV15	TGTGCCACCAGCAGAGAGGTTCAAGAGACCCAGTACTTC	CATSREVQETQYF
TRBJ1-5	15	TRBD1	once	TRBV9	TGTGCCAGCAGCGTAGCTACAGGGGGCGGTCAGCCCCAGCATTTT	CASSVATGGGQPQHF
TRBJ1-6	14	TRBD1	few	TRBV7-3	TGTGCCAGCAGCTCCGACAGGGGGTACTCACCCCTCCACTTT	CASSSDRGYSPLHF
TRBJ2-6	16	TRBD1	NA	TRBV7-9	TGTGCCAGCAGCTTAGGGACAGGCACTGGGGCCAACGTCCTGACTTTC	CASSLGTGTGANVLTF
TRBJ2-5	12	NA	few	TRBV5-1	TGCGCCAGCAGCTTGGATCAAGAGACCCAGTACTTC	CASSLDQETQYF
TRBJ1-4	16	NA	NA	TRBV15	TGTGCCACCAGCTCTCGACAGACAGGCGCTAATGAAAAACTGTTTTTT	CATSSRQTGANEKLFF
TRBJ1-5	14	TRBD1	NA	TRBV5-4	TGTGCCAGCAGCTTTCAGGGGGGCAATCAGCCCCAGCATTTT	CASSFQGGNQPQHF
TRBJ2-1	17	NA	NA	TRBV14	TGTGCCAGCAGCCAAGAGGAGCGGTTCACCTCCTACAATGAGCAGTTCTTC	CASSQEERFTSYNEQFF
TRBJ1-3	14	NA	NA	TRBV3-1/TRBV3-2	TGTGCCAGCAGCATGGGGTTCTCTGGAAACACCATATATTTT	CASSMGFSGNTIYF
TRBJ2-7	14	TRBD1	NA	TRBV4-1	TGCGCCAGCAGCCAGGGACAGTGGGCATACGAGCAGTACTTC	CASSQGQWAYEQYF
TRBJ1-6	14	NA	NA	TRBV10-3	TGTGCCATCAGGGCCAACAACAGGAATTCACCCCTCCACTTT	CAIRANNRNSPLHF
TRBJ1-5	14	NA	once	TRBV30	TGTGCCTGGAACCTCGGCAGGGGTAGTCAGCCCCAGCATTTT	CAWNLGRGSQPQHF
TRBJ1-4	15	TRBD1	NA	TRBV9	TGTGCCAGCAGCACCCGGACAGGGGAGTATGAAAAACTGTTTTTT	CASSTRTGEYEKLFF
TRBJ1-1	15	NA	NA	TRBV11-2	TGTGCCAGCAGCCCACGACAGACTTGGAACACTGAAGCTTTCTTT	CASSPRQTWNTEAFF
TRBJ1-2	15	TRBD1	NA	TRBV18	TGTGCCAGCTCATCTAACCCCGGGACAGATTATGGCTACACCTTC	CASSSNPGTDYGYTF
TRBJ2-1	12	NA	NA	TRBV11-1	TGTGCCAGCAGCTTACAGGGGAATGAGCAGTTCTTC	CASSLQGNEQFF
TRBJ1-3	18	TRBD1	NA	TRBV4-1	TGCGCCAGCAGCCAAGATAAGTGGCAGGGGGTCTCTGGAAACACCATATATTTT	CASSQDKWQGVSGNTIYF
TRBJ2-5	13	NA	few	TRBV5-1	TGCGCCAGCAGCCTCCGGGACTCAGAGACCCAGTACTTC	CASSLRDSETQYF
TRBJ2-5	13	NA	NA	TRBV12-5	TGTGCTAGTGGCCTCCTTCTGGAGAAGACCCAGTACTTC	CASGLLLEKTQYF
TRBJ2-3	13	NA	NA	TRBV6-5	TGTGCCAGCAGACGACAGCTCACAGATACGCAGTATTTT	CASRRQLTDTQYF
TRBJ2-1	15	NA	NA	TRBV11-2	TGTGCCAGCAGCCTACTAGGGACAAATTACAATGAGCAGTTCTTC	CASSLLGTNYNEQFF
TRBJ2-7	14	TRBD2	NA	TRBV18	TGTGCCAGCTCACTAGCGGGGGGTCGTTACGAGCAGTACTTC	CASSLAGGRYEQYF
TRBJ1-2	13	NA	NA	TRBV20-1	TGCAGTGCTAGTCCGGGGCTGGCCGGCGGCTACACCTTC	CSASPGLAGGYTF
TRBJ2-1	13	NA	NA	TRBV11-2	TGTGCCAGCAGCTTAGACGGCGGCCCAGGACTGTTCTTC	CASSLDGGPGLFF
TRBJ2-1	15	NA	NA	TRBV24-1	TGTGCCACCTCTAGCGTTTTTAGCTCCTACAATGAGCAGTTCTTC	CATSSVFSSYNEQFF
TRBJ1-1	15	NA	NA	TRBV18	TGTGCCAGCTCTCCCGGGGGTCTTGTGGACACTGAAGCTTTCTTT	CASSPGGLVDTEAFF
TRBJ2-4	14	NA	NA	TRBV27	TGTGCCAGCAGTTCCCTCGGAGCCAAAAACATTCAGTACTTC	CASSSLGAKNIQYF
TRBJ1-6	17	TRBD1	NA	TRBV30	TGTGCCTGGAGTCCCCCCTTCACAGGGGATGTAAATTCACCCCTCCACTTT	CAWSPPFTGDVNSPLHF
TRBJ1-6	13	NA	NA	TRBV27	TGTGCCAGCAAACGGCGGACGAATTCACCCCTCCACTTT	CASKRRTNSPLHF